This T cell receptor (beta chain) is drawn from a study of CD8 T cells in ankylosing spondylitis. V was clipped by 2 bases and J by 7 bases; unmatched bases: 6. Germline CDR1 reads MGHDK; CDR2 reads SYGVNS. This CDR3 is built from 14 residues. One entry per CDR3 protein, called by TCRdb with MiXCR from the 5' RACE reads. Here the sample spans approximately 300,000 distinct CDR3 sequences, about 20% being singletons. The rearrangement links TRBV25-1 to TRBJ1-2; 8 bases agree with TRBD1. The receptor was isolated from a female donor with ankylosing spondylitis or in good health (not recorded which). Sequenced sample: blood, either unsorted or a sorted T cell fraction (not recorded which). CDR3 sequence reads: CASSEPGQGRGYTF. The CDR3 nucleotides read TGTGCCAGCAGTGAACCTGGACAGGGACGTGGCTACACCTTC.